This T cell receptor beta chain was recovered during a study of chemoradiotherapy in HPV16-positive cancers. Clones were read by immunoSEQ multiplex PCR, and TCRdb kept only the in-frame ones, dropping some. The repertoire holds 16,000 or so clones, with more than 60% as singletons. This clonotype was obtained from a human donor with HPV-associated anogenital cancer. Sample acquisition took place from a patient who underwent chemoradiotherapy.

CDR3 residues: CASKEARTMNTEAFF. CDR3 nucleotides: TGCGCCAGCAAAGAAGCTAGGACCATGAACACTGAAGCTTTCTTT. The gene calls are TRBV4-3 and TRBJ1-1; the D is unclear. CDR1 LGHNA and CDR2 YSLEER come from the germline V gene. The CDR3 spans 15 residues. The ends were cut back, 7 bases at V and 0 bases at J, with 15 bases in the middle.